The T cell receptor (beta chain) described here comes from a study of CD8+CD57+ T cells in acquired aplastic anemia. As for the study in general: The average for DNA from sorted CD4+ and CD8+ cells was roughly 3 ug.

Comments on this clonotype: What it recognizes is unknown. A much larger clone sits a single nucleotide away, making a read error possible.

Genomic DNA constituted the template upon which TCR beta VDJ and CDR3 profiling was performed. One entry per CDR3 protein results from TCRdb running MiXCR on the reads. The sample includes about 270,000 distinct CDR3 sequences, 45% to 65% seen only once; the top ten take under 8.5%. Study-wide results and caveats: Approximately 28 CD8+ CDR3 sequences were shared between patients and controls.

Per the germline V gene, CDR1 is SQVTM and CDR2 is ANQGSEA. The CDR3 spans 13 residues. The V gene is TRBV29-1, the J gene TRBJ1-1; 8 bases are shared with TRBD1. Input material: sorted CD4+, CD8+, or CD8+CD57+ T cells (not recorded which) from PBMCs. The source of this sequence is a human donor with severe aplastic anemia or a healthy control (not recorded which). CDR3 region: CSGQGADDTEALF. The CDR3 nucleotides read TGCAGCGGTCAGGGGGCAGATGACACTGAAGCTCTCTTT. Combining the CDR3 with reference TRBV29-1 and TRBJ1-1 gives the whole variable domain SAVISQKPSRDICQRGTSLTIQCQVDSQVTMMFWYRQQPGQSLTLIATANQGSEATYESGFVIDKFPISRPNLTFSTLTVSNMSPEDSSIYLCSGQGADDTEALFGQGTRLTVV.